The 3 T cell receptor beta chains reported below all come from one sample, sequenced in a study of post-analysis software for immune sequencing data. Overall study results and limits: Relative to controls, patients had five TRBV segments at higher frequency, with TRBV5-6, TRBV5-1 and TRBV20-1 among these.

What these receptors recognize is not known. Each TCR beta cDNA library carried unique molecular identifiers. MiXCR was run by TCRdb on the PCR reads, yielding one entry per CDR3 protein. The data hold about 770,000 distinct CDR3 sequences, with around 45% observed a single time. The sample was blood. The receptors derive from a girl aged 5-17 years with multiple sclerosis.

V and J are TRBV7-9 and TRBJ2-7; 12 bases match TRBD2. This CDR3 contains 15 residues. Germline V gene data show CDR1 as SEHNR and CDR2 as FQNEAQ (reference sequence). The ends lost 4 bases at V and 3 bases at J; junction bases unmatched: 4. The CDR3 protein is CASSSRLAGDYEQYF. The DNA of the CDR3 is TGTGCCAGCAGCTCCCGACTAGCGGGGGACTACGAGCAGTACTTC.

This clonotype was seen a few times. The J gene is TRBJ2-5, the V gene TRBV15, with a weak D call TRBD2 (5 bases). V lost 3 bases, J lost 2 bases, and 10 bases lay in between. Germline V lookup: CDR1 LNHNV, CDR2 YYDKDF (reference sequence). This CDR3 region has 14 residues. The CDR3 nucleotides read TGTGCCACCAGCAGCGGGATACCGCAAGAGACCCAGTACTTC. Residues: CATSSGIPQETQYF.

The chain is built from TRBV6-1 and TRBJ1-2; 12 bases are shared with TRBD1. The CDR3 extends over 17 amino acids. Per the germline V gene, CDR1 is MNHNS and CDR2 is SASEGT. The ends lost 1 base at V and 8 bases at J; junction bases unmatched: 11. CDR3 bases: TGTGCCAGCAGTGAAGTTGGGACAGGGGGCGCACAGGGAGGCTACACCTTC. This sequence encodes CASSEVGTGGAQGGYTF.